Listed below are T cell receptor beta chains from one sample, sequenced in a study of vaccination and CD4 T cells after COVID-19. Their cognate antigens are unknown. TCRdb processed the PCR reads anew with MiXCR; each CDR3 protein has one entry. The sample shows approximately 21,000 distinct CDR3 sequences, 55% of them seen only once. The sequenced sample consisted of CD4+ T cells from blood, cultured in vitro. These receptors were taken from a human donor who had recovered from COVID-19. Each CDR3 is given without its conserved first and last residue. For some rows the clone size is stated as once, few or many, or as a class when expanded; others skip it.

cdr3_aa: ASSLITFRRVNRNTEAF; v_call: TRBV28; clone_size: .; j_call: TRBJ1-1
cdr3_aa: SASPLSGRVDEQF; v_call: TRBV20-1; clone_size: .; j_call: TRBJ2-1
cdr3_aa: ASSFSGLSSYNEQF; v_call: TRBV7-2; clone_size: .; j_call: TRBJ2-1
cdr3_aa: ASSLWDGETQY; v_call: TRBV4-2; clone_size: .; j_call: TRBJ2-5
cdr3_aa: SVSDRLIYGYT; v_call: TRBV29-1; clone_size: .; j_call: TRBJ1-2
cdr3_aa: SARDAVAGGAYEQY; v_call: TRBV20-1; clone_size: .; j_call: TRBJ2-7
cdr3_aa: ASSSVTEAF; v_call: TRBV28; clone_size: few; j_call: TRBJ1-1
cdr3_aa: ASRRLLGNQPQH; v_call: TRBV19; clone_size: few; j_call: TRBJ1-5
cdr3_aa: ASSRTQETQY; v_call: TRBV7-2; clone_size: few; j_call: TRBJ2-5
cdr3_aa: ATSDFPSGSSYNEQF; v_call: TRBV24-1; clone_size: .; j_call: TRBJ2-1
cdr3_aa: ASSLDSDTQY; v_call: TRBV5-1; clone_size: .; j_call: TRBJ2-3
cdr3_aa: ASSTPTEILGETQY; v_call: TRBV19; clone_size: .; j_call: TRBJ2-5
cdr3_aa: ASSLGGTNGAKNIQY; v_call: TRBV7-8; clone_size: .; j_call: TRBJ2-4
cdr3_aa: SARDSGTPNSNQPQH; v_call: TRBV20-1; clone_size: few; j_call: TRBJ1-5
cdr3_aa: ASSFKQGAADTQY; v_call: TRBV12-3/TRBV12-4; clone_size: .; j_call: TRBJ2-3
cdr3_aa: ASSRNRTGNQPDTQY; v_call: TRBV28; clone_size: few; j_call: TRBJ2-3
cdr3_aa: ATGQGGETQY; v_call: TRBV24-1; clone_size: few; j_call: TRBJ2-5
cdr3_aa: TSSHPTGTGEGHEQY; v_call: TRBV1; clone_size: .; j_call: TRBJ2-7
cdr3_aa: ASRPEETQY; v_call: TRBV2; clone_size: few; j_call: TRBJ2-5
cdr3_aa: ASSSGQLGYT; v_call: TRBV28; clone_size: .; j_call: TRBJ1-2
cdr3_aa: ASRTGGADYGYT; v_call: TRBV6-1; clone_size: .; j_call: TRBJ1-2
cdr3_aa: ASSLRGLSYEQY; v_call: TRBV28; clone_size: .; j_call: TRBJ2-7
cdr3_aa: ASSLQGAGELF; v_call: TRBV7-2; clone_size: .; j_call: TRBJ2-2
cdr3_aa: SAQPGQRPDTQY; v_call: TRBV20-1; clone_size: .; j_call: TRBJ2-3
cdr3_aa: ASSGQETQY; v_call: TRBV2; clone_size: few; j_call: TRBJ2-5
cdr3_aa: ATSRDRAGGGGETQY; v_call: TRBV15; clone_size: .; j_call: TRBJ2-5
cdr3_aa: ASSQYTAGLNTEAF; v_call: TRBV18; clone_size: medium-sized; j_call: TRBJ1-1
cdr3_aa: ASSARQGYEQY; v_call: TRBV6-1; clone_size: .; j_call: TRBJ2-7
cdr3_aa: ASSRRTGGAEKLF; v_call: TRBV11-2; clone_size: .; j_call: TRBJ1-4
cdr3_aa: AIRGTGTDEKLF; v_call: TRBV10-3; clone_size: .; j_call: TRBJ1-4
cdr3_aa: ASSLRAGNPYEQY; v_call: TRBV5-1; clone_size: .; j_call: TRBJ2-7
cdr3_aa: ASSRQGNQPQH; v_call: TRBV19; clone_size: few; j_call: TRBJ1-5
cdr3_aa: ASSSYTLEQY; v_call: TRBV6-5; clone_size: .; j_call: TRBJ2-7
cdr3_aa: ASRTSKGDRGLYGYT; v_call: TRBV6-1; clone_size: few; j_call: TRBJ1-2
cdr3_aa: ASSPGGQGTYEQY; v_call: TRBV18; clone_size: .; j_call: TRBJ2-7
cdr3_aa: ASSPPNRRVYEQY; v_call: TRBV18; clone_size: .; j_call: TRBJ2-7
cdr3_aa: ASSLGGTGDGYT; v_call: TRBV5-1; clone_size: few; j_call: TRBJ1-2
cdr3_aa: ASGLRGREQF; v_call: TRBV7-2; clone_size: .; j_call: TRBJ2-1